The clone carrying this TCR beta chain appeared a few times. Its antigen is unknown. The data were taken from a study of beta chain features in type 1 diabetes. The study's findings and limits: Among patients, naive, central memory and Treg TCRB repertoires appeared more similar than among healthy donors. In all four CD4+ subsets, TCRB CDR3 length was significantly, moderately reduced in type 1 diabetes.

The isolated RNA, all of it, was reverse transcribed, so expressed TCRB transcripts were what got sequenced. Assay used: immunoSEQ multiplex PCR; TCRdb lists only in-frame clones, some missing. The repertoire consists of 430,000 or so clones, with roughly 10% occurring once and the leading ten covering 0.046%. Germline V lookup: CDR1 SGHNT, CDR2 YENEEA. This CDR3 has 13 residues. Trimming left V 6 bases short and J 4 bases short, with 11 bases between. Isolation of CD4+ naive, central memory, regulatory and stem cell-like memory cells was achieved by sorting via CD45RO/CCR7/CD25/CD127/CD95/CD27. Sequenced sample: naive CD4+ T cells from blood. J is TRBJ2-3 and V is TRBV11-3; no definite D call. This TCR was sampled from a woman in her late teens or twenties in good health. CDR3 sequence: CASRRKGSDTQYF. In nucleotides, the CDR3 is TGTGCCAGCAGGCGGAAGGGCTCAGATACGCAGTATTTT.